This TCR beta chain was documented in a study of CD4 T cell repertoires in COVID-19. Whole-study results and caveats: Several top expanded SARS-CoV-2-reactive clonotypes were shared by two or three memory subsets.

Germline V gives CDR1 ENHRY, CDR2 SYGVKD. V dropped 2 bases and J dropped 0 bases, with 10 bases sitting between them. The CDR3 runs to 15 residues. In the case of this clone: Its specificity is unknown.

TCRdb keeps only in-frame clones here, not all; method: immunoSEQ multiplex PCR. The sample consists of fewer than 30,000 clones, 93% of them appearing once. These memory T cells were uncultured and sequenced directly after ex vivo isolation. The chain has TRBV10-3 and TRBJ1-2; no reliable D call. The sample consisted of circulating follicular helper CD4+ T cells (cTfh) from blood, taken before the COVID-19 pandemic. The origin of this receptor is a human donor who had COVID-19. In nucleotides, the CDR3 is TGTGCCATCAGTGAGGGCCAGAAAACTAACTATGGCTACACCTTC. Translation gives CAISEGQKTNYGYTF.